The 2 T cell receptor beta chains in this list originate from one sample, sequenced in a study of radiation and T cells in renal cell carcinoma. This table comes from immunoSEQ multiplex PCR, and its TCRdb copy is limited to in-frame clones, with some not included. The sample contains some 80,000 clones, roughly 83% of which appear only once. Time point specified: blood 4 weeks post-SBRT, at nephrectomy. Stated treatment: 15 Gy SBRT to primary tumor, nephrectomy 4 weeks later. Sequenced material: blood, taken from a patient whose treatment included radiotherapy and nephrectomy. The receptors derive from a woman aged 55-75 years with renal cell carcinoma.

This rearrangement joins TRBV19 to TRBJ1-2; D remains ambiguous. CDR1 LNHDA and CDR2 SQIVND come from the germline V gene (reference sequence). CDR3 size: 15 residues. The germline V and J ends were trimmed by 1 base and 11 bases, with 20 bases remaining between them. This CDR3 is CASSIAKWGRIIYTF. The CDR3 DNA reads TGTGCCAGTAGTATAGCGAAGTGGGGAAGGATCATTTACACCTTC.

The chain links TRBV4-1 to TRBJ1-2; 12 nucleotides align to TRBD1. CDR1 and CDR2 (germline): MGHRA, YSYEKL. The CDR3 is 15 residues long. With V trimmed by 4 bases and J by 8 bases, 8 bases remained unmatched. The CDR3 nucleotides read TGCGCCAGCAGCCCACCGGGACAGGGGGCGATCGGCTACACCTTC. The encoded protein is CASSPPGQGAIGYTF.